The 26 T cell receptor beta chains in this list originate from one sample, sequenced in a study of early T cells in non-severe SARS-CoV-2 infection. MiXCR was run by TCRdb on the 5' RACE reads, yielding one entry per CDR3 protein. This sample has around 58,000 distinct CDR3 sequences, with about 4.9% found just once. The specimen sequenced was whole blood. These receptors all stem from an adult who was a healthcare worker with PCR-confirmed SARS-CoV-2 infection or an uninfected control (not recorded which).

This clonotype came up many times. Written as DNA, the CDR3 is TGTGCCAGCAGCCGAGGGACTAGCGGGGACAATGAGCAGTTCTTC. This translates into CASSRGTSGDNEQFF. The chain is built from TRBV6-2 or TRBV6-3 and TRBJ2-1, with 13 bases aligning to TRBD2. Germline V gene data show CDR1 as MNHEY and CDR2 as SVGEGT. The CDR3 totals 15 residues. V shed 6 bases, J shed 5 bases, and the junction held 4 bases outside the gene matches.

This clonotype was detected only a few times. The chain carries TRBV7-2 and TRBJ2-7; possible D gene TRBD2, 6 bases. Germline V lookup: CDR1 SGHTA, CDR2 FQGNSA. This CDR3 is 13 amino acids long. Trimming left V 1 base short and J 9 bases short, with 13 bases between. The DNA for the CDR3 is TGTGCCAGCAGCTTAGGGAGGGAGGCGGTGCAGTACTTC. It encodes CASSLGREAVQYF.

The V gene is TRBV3-1, the J gene TRBJ2-3; 7 positions match TRBD1. This CDR3 has 18 residues. V trimming: 0 bases; J trimming: 0 bases; junction bases outside the gene matches: 9. Germline V CDR1 and CDR2: LGHDT, YNNKEL (reference sequence). The CDR3, as DNA: TGTGCCAGCAGCCAAGATGGTTACGGGACAGCCAGCACAGATACGCAGTATTTT. It yields the protein CASSQDGYGTASTDTQYF.

The table lists this clonotype with many counts. The genes are TRBV11-2 and TRBJ2-1; a weak D match, TRBD2 (6 bases). V gave up 5 bases and J gave up 5 bases, with 19 bases separating them. The CDR3 has 16 residues. Germline lookup yields CDR1 SGHAT and CDR2 FQNNGV. The DNA of the CDR3 is TGTGCCAGCAGCGTACTATCCGGGACTGAAAACAATGAGCAGTTCTTC. Its protein product is CASSVLSGTENNEQFF.

This clonotype has at least ten counts. This chain connects TRBV28 to TRBJ1-5, with 7 bases matching TRBD1. Trimming took 5 bases from V and 2 from J; bases not matched to a gene: 12. From germline, CDR1 is MDHEN and CDR2 SYDVKM. This CDR3 comprises 17 residues. CDR3 sequence: CASSPATGKRGNQPQHF. CDR3 nucleotides: TGTGCCAGCAGTCCTGCGACAGGGAAGCGGGGCAATCAGCCCCAGCATTTT.

This clonotype was seen ten or more times. The V gene is TRBV5-1, the J gene TRBJ2-2; 8 positions agree with TRBD2. J was trimmed by 4 bases and V by 1 base; bases with no gene match: 3. The CDR3 runs 15 residues. Per the germline V gene, CDR1 is SGHRS and CDR2 is YFSETQ. CDR3 in amino acids: CASSLSGSSTGELFF. CDR3 coding DNA: TGCGCCAGCAGCTTGAGCGGGAGCAGCACCGGGGAGCTGTTTTTT.

This clonotype was picked up many times. The chain joins TRBV12-3 or TRBV12-4 to TRBJ1-6; weak D call: TRBD1 (5 bases). The CDR3 is made up of 15 amino acids. Trimming shortened V by 5 bases and J by 5 bases, and 13 bases separated the two germline ends. Here the CDR3 DNA reads TGTGCCAGCAGTCCTTTGGGAGGGGATAATTCACCCCTCCACTTT. This codes for CASSPLGGDNSPLHF.

This clonotype was counted at least ten times. V usage is TRBV6-2 or TRBV6-3 and J usage is TRBJ2-1; D gene uncertain. Germline CDR1 is MNHEY and CDR2 is SVGEGT. This CDR3 comprises 12 residues. Trimming removed 5 bases at V and 7 bases at J, with 9 bases between. In DNA, the CDR3 is TGTGCCAGCAGTCCCGGATTAAATGAGCAGTTCTTC. Translation gives CASSPGLNEQFF.

In its sample, this clonotype was seen many times. The chain combines TRBV20-1 with TRBJ1-2, with D uncertain. The CDR3 sequence is 16 residues long. Germline V lookup: CDR1 DFQATT, CDR2 SNEGSKA (reference sequence). Trimming removed 3 bases from V and 0 bases from J, with 17 bases in between. The CDR3 here is CSASASRGHSNYGYTF. The CDR3 DNA reads TGCAGTGCTAGTGCCTCGCGCGGTCACTCTAACTATGGCTACACCTTC.

This clonotype has just a few counts. The CDR3 loop is CASRPLAGDTGELFF. DNA for the CDR3: TGTGCCAGTAGACCTCTAGCGGGCGACACCGGGGAGCTGTTTTTT. V and J are TRBV19 and TRBJ2-2; 8 bases line up with TRBD2. The CDR3 is 15 residues long. V lost 6 bases and J lost 3; bases outside the gene matches: 6. Germline V CDR1 and CDR2: LNHDA, SQIVND (reference sequence).

This rearrangement joins TRBV7-2 to TRBJ2-3; TRBD1 is a possible D gene (5 bases). CDR3 size: 14 residues. Trimming cost V 5 bases and J 0 bases, with 9 bases left between them. CDR1 is SGHTA and CDR2 is FQGNSA in the germline V gene. The DNA for the CDR3 is TGTGCCAGCAGCCTCCAGGGAAGCACAGATACGCAGTATTTT. Its protein is CASSLQGSTDTQYF.

This clonotype occurred many times. This chain uses TRBV29-1 with TRBJ1-2, with a weak D call TRBD1 (6 bases). Germline CDR1 is SQVTM and CDR2 is ANQGSEA. V lost 6 bases and J 2 bases, leaving 13 bases between the germline ends. The CDR3 has 13 amino acids. CDR3 protein: CSVKDSSNYGYTF. The CDR3 DNA is TGCAGCGTAAAGGACAGTTCGAACTATGGCTACACCTTC. Combining the CDR3 with reference TRBV29-1 and TRBJ1-2 gives the whole variable domain SAVISQKPSRDICQRGTSLTIQCQVDSQVTMMFWYRQQPGQSLTLIATANQGSEATYESGFVIDKFPISRPNLTFSTLTVSNMSPEDSSIYLCSVKDSSNYGYTFGSGTRLTVV.

This clonotype came up a few times. The chain employs TRBV7-9 and TRBJ2-3; TRBD2 aligns across 7 bases. Germline assignment: CDR1 SEHNR and CDR2 FQNEAQ (reference sequence). This CDR3 is 15 amino acids long. V lost 4 bases to trimming and J lost 3 bases; unmatched junction nucleotides: 7. The CDR3 loop is CASSSGSAGTDTQYF. The CDR3 DNA follows: TGTGCCAGCAGCTCGGGATCAGCGGGGACAGATACGCAGTATTTT.

The gene calls are TRBV5-1 and TRBJ2-5, with D possibly TRBD1 on 6 matching bases. CDR1 is SGHRS, CDR2 YFSETQ, per germline. V lost 1 base, J lost 7 bases, and 14 bases lay in between. The CDR3 loop spans 14 amino acids. CDR3 amino acids: CASSLQGSVRTQYF. The CDR3 bases are TGCGCCAGCAGCTTGCAGGGGTCAGTCCGGACCCAGTACTTC.

This clonotype showed up many times. J is TRBJ2-7 and V is TRBV4-3, with 8 bases lining up with TRBD2. CDR3 length: 16 amino acids. With 0 bases clipped from V and 6 bases from J, the junction kept 10 bases outside the gene matches. The germline V gene encodes CDR1 LGHNA and CDR2 YSLEER. CDR3 sequence (DNA): TGCGCCAGCAGCCAAGATCCAGCGGGAGATAACTTCGAGCAGTACTTC. This sequence encodes CASSQDPAGDNFEQYF.

The V call is TRBV7-2, the J call TRBJ2-7; D not certain. V was shortened by 6 bases and J by 1 base, with 7 bases between the two germline ends. The CDR3 runs 12 residues. Per the germline V gene, CDR1 is SGHTA and CDR2 is FQGNSA. As DNA, the CDR3 is TGTGCCAGCAGACGTGGATCCTACGAGCAGTACTTC. Its protein product is CASRRGSYEQYF.

This clonotype was found a few times. The chain joins TRBV7-7 to TRBJ2-3, with D perhaps TRBD1 (5 bases). The V end lost 6 bases, the J end lost 0 bases, and 10 bases lay between the germline ends. The CDR3 sequence is 14 residues long. Germline V CDR1 and CDR2: SSHAT, FNYEAQ (reference sequence). CDR3 in DNA: TGTGCCAGCAGTCAAGACAGAAGCACAGATACGCAGTATTTT. This codes for CASSQDRSTDTQYF. The full variable domain, rest sourced from reference TRBV7-7 and TRBJ2-3, is GAGVSQSPRYKVTKRGQDVTLRCDPISSHATLYWYQQALGQGPEFLTYFNYEAQPDKSGLPSDRFSAERPEGSISTLTIQRTEQRDSAMYRCASSQDRSTDTQYFGPGTRLTVL.

This clonotype showed up just a few times. The CDR3 protein is CSAITYPVGNEQFF. In DNA form, the CDR3 reads TGCAGTGCTATTACCTACCCCGTGGGGAATGAGCAGTTCTTC. The chain couples TRBV20-1 to TRBJ2-1; D is unclear. The CDR3 contains 14 residues. Germline assignment: CDR1 DFQATT and CDR2 SNEGSKA (reference sequence). V was cut by 4 bases and J by 7 bases, with 17 bases left in between.

This clonotype appeared many times. The chain couples TRBV12-3 or TRBV12-4 to TRBJ1-4; D perhaps matches TRBD1 (5 bases). V was pared by 5 bases and J by 7 bases, with 11 bases between. CDR3 length: 13 residues. CDR3 in amino acids: CASSGASGEKLFF. The CDR3 DNA reads TGTGCCAGCAGTGGGGCGTCAGGTGAAAAACTGTTTTTT.

This chain uses TRBV6-5 with TRBJ2-2; tentative D call: TRBD1 (6 bases). The germline V gene has CDR1 MNHEY and CDR2 SVGAGI. This CDR3 spans 17 amino acids. V was trimmed by 5 bases and J by 5 bases, leaving 21 bases between them. Written as DNA, the CDR3 is TGTGCCAGCAGTCGACGAGACTCAGGGGCGGGTACCGGGGAGCTGTTTTTT. Protein sequence: CASSRRDSGAGTGELFF.

This clonotype appeared many times. This chain connects TRBV5-1 to TRBJ2-7; possible D gene TRBD1, 5 bases. V shed 1 base and J shed 4 bases, with 9 bases lying between them. Germline V gene lookup returns CDR1 SGHRS and CDR2 YFSETQ. CDR3 size: 13 residues. The DNA of the CDR3 is TGCGCCAGCAGCTTGAGGGGCGGTTACGAGCAGTACTTC. Translated, it gives CASSLRGGYEQYF.

This clonotype was seen a few times. The chain links TRBV6-1 to TRBJ2-1; 7 bases line up with TRBD2. Germline trimming cut 3 bases from V and 6 bases from J; bases unmatched to any gene: 11. Germline V gives CDR1 MNHNS, CDR2 SASEGT. CDR3 length: 16 residues. The CDR3 bases are TGTGCCAGCAGTGATGGGGCAGGACTAGGTATCAATGAGCAGTTCTTC. Amino acids: CASSDGAGLGINEQFF.

This clonotype was counted many times. V usage is TRBV3-2 and J usage is TRBJ2-7; the table calls TRBD1, which could not be checked here. TRBV3-2 is deemed a pseudogene. The CDR3 spans 14 residues. The CDR3, as DNA: TGTGCCAGCAGCCAAGATTGGACAGACAACGAGCAGTACTTC. Its protein product is CASSQDWTDNEQYF.

This clonotype was found many times. V and J are TRBV11-3 and TRBJ2-3; 16 bases agree with TRBD2. The CDR3 sequence is 19 residues long. From germline, CDR1 is SGHNT and CDR2 YENEEA. The V and J ends lost 4 bases and 1 base, in that order; junction bases with no gene match: 8. The CDR3 DNA reads TGTGCCAGCAGCTCAGGGACTAGCGGGGGGGCCGACGGCACAGATACGCAGTATTTT. It is translated as CASSSGTSGGADGTDTQYF.

This clonotype was detected ten times or more. The CDR3 region has the DNA TGTGCCAGCAGCACCTACCGGGGGCCTCGGGATGGCTACACCTTC. Its translation is CASSTYRGPRDGYTF. The chain is built from TRBV5-8 and TRBJ1-2; D is possibly TRBD1 (6 bases). The V end lost 4 bases, the J end lost 6 bases, and 19 bases lay between the germline ends. Germline-derived CDR1 and CDR2 are SGHTS and YDEGEE. The CDR3 runs to 15 residues. The variable domain in full, with the rest retrieved from reference TRBV5-8 and TRBJ1-2, is EAGVTQSPTHLIKTRGQQATLRCSPISGHTSVYWYQQALGLGLQFLLWYDEGEERNRGNFPPRFSGRQFPNYSSELNVNALELEDSALYLCASSTYRGPRDGYTFGSGTRLTVV.

The chain is built from TRBV27 and TRBJ1-1, with a possible D match to TRBD1 (5 bases). Germline CDR1 and CDR2: MNHEY and SMNVEV (reference sequence). The V gene lost 2 bases and the J gene lost 8 bases, with 15 bases spanning the gap. The CDR3 loop spans 14 amino acids. Written as DNA, the CDR3 is TGTGCCAGCAGTTTAGAGGCGGGGCCCTTCGAAGCTTTCTTT. Its translation is CASSLEAGPFEAFF.